The rows below give T cell receptor beta chains drawn from one sample of a study of T cells expressing NK-cell markers. TCRdb re-called the 5' RACE reads, yielding one record per CDR3 amino acid sequence without DNA. Its table lists 400,000 to 500,000 distinct CDR3 sequences. Sequences were obtained from blood T cells: a sorted CD56 or NKG2C T cell subset, CD4+ or CD8+ T cells, or bulk PBMC T cells (not recorded which). These receptor sequences come from a woman aged 18 to 75 in good health. CDR3s include the opening cysteine and the closing phenylalanine or tryptophan. Fields, in order: V gene, J gene, CDR3 protein.

TRBV18	TRBJ2-1	CASSADRGNEQFF
TRBV6-5	TRBJ2-7	CASSYALLAGVHEQYF
TRBV7-3	TRBJ2-1	CASRIGTSGYNEQFF
TRBV6-5	TRBJ1-6	CASSLPLPFSPLHF
TRBV5-5	TRBJ1-1	CASTRPGLGTEAFF
TRBV20-1	TRBJ2-5	CSVTSGRAPVDETQYF
TRBV7-9	TRBJ2-7	CASSSEAGPYEQYF
TRBV11-2	TRBJ2-7	CASSFKGREVEQYF
TRBV20-1	TRBJ2-7	CSARDRQGARSSEQYF
TRBV7-3	TRBJ2-1	CASSLFVAGGRNEQFF
TRBV5-4	TRBJ2-1	CASSPRGGESYNEQFF
TRBV29-1	TRBJ1-4	CSATTGAEKLFF
TRBV14	TRBJ2-3	CASSKTSGKASSTDTQYF
TRBV28	TRBJ1-2	CASSLPIGRYGYTF
TRBV29-1	TRBJ2-2	CSVSPGPLTGELFF
TRBV9	TRBJ1-2	CASSVGGTLNYGYTF
TRBV27	TRBJ2-2	CASSFGGGTGELFF
TRBV24-1	TRBJ2-2	CATRQGAAGELFF
TRBV7-2	TRBJ2-5	CASSRQSGQETQYF
TRBV12-3/TRBV12-4	TRBJ2-7	CASSGAENFYEQYF
TRBV5-6	TRBJ2-7	CASSLRAAGRYEQYF
TRBV12-3/TRBV12-4	TRBJ1-6	CASSLWTGRNSPLHF
TRBV6-2/TRBV6-3	TRBJ2-1	CASIPGLAAYNEQFF
TRBV25-1	TRBJ2-4	CASSPDRDGIQYF
TRBV20-1	TRBJ2-5	CSAHIGTGRVSEETQYF
TRBV20-1	TRBJ1-4	CSARDLAGGEKLFF
TRBV10-3	TRBJ1-3	CAISDVPRQGLNTIYF
TRBV7-3	TRBJ2-3	CASRVILADSTDTQYF
TRBV20-1	TRBJ1-1	CSPAAPGAEAFF
TRBV4-3	TRBJ2-2	CASSQSGLSGELFF
TRBV7-2	TRBJ2-5	CASSLLAGGGGETQYF
TRBV20-1	TRBJ1-1	CSASGRRSNTEAFF
TRBV5-1	TRBJ2-1	CASSLADNSYNEQFF
TRBV6-1	TRBJ1-1	CASRDRDSYTEAFF
TRBV30	TRBJ2-1	CAREIIAGGNYNEQFF
TRBV12-3/TRBV12-4	TRBJ1-1	CASSDSFSSAFF
TRBV18	TRBJ1-1	CASSPQLIGQGGTEAFF
TRBV12-3/TRBV12-4	TRBJ1-5	CASSLDRGPPQHF
TRBV7-9	TRBJ2-2	CASSPPGALGELFF
TRBV20-1	TRBJ1-1	CSAWTTNTEAFF
TRBV5-4	TRBJ2-1	CASSLTGAGYNEQFF
TRBV12-3/TRBV12-4	TRBJ2-5	CASSDRTGTQYF
TRBV20-1	TRBJ1-5	CSAGQGAEPQHF
TRBV6-1	TRBJ2-1	CASRIPGPTNEQFF